The TCR beta chain under discussion was sequenced for a study of cytomegalovirus exposure and HLA in healthy donors. The CDR3 sequence is 13 residues long. Germline CDR1 reads MNHEY; CDR2 reads SVGAGI. V lost 2 bases and J lost 4; bases outside the gene matches: 1. 13 Jbeta primers and 60 Vbeta primers were used for the PCR. Sequencing was performed with immunoSEQ multiplex PCR; in TCRdb, only in-frame clones are kept and a portion is missing. The sample has approximately 180,000 clones; approximately 80% are singletons. The receptor's source is a woman aged 40 to 55 in good health and CMV-seronegative. The chain has TRBV6-5 and TRBJ2-5, with 7 bases that match TRBD2. Material: PBMCs. DNA of the CDR3: TGTGCCAGCAGTTACATAGCGGGAGAGACCCAGTACTTC. Translating gives CASSYIAGETQYF.